These 10 T cell receptor beta chains came from one sample sequenced in a study of T cell responses to AZD1222 COVID-19 vaccine. Method: immunoSEQ multiplex PCR; TCRdb's copy keeps in-frame clones and lacks some. The sample shows over 100,000 clones, approximately 86% of them seen only once. The sample here was peripheral blood, taken on day 0 of AZD1222 vaccination. The receptor source for this set is an adult in good health.

The CDR3 here is CASSLSGSIYNEQFF. For the CDR3, the DNA is TGTGCCAGCAGCTTAAGCGGGAGTATTTACAATGAGCAGTTCTTC. The rearrangement links TRBV7-2 to TRBJ2-1, with 8 bases that match TRBD2. In germline, CDR1 is SGHTA, CDR2 FQGNSA. V dropped 2 bases and J dropped 4; count of bases not matched to a gene: 4. This CDR3 spans 15 amino acids.

J is TRBJ2-7 and V is TRBV6-5, with TRBD2 matching over 9 bases. Germline CDR1 is MNHEY and CDR2 is SVGAGI. V was pared by 1 base and J by 4 bases, with 2 bases of the junction left unmatched. The CDR3 is made up of 14 amino acids. CDR3 region: CASSYLAGDYEQYF. The CDR3, as DNA: TGTGCCAGCAGTTACTTAGCGGGAGATTACGAGCAGTACTTC.

The V and J genes are TRBV2 and TRBJ1-1; no reliable D call. Germline loops: CDR1 SNHLY, CDR2 FYNNEI. This CDR3 is built from 14 residues. The germline V and J ends were trimmed by 3 bases and 0 bases, with 8 bases remaining between them. The CDR3 spells CASSDETLNTEAFF. The CDR3 region has the DNA TGTGCCAGCAGTGACGAGACATTGAACACTGAAGCTTTCTTT.

This clone was found a few times. CDR3 coding DNA: TGTGCCAGTCTTGACACCATAAACTATGGCTACACCTTC. It encodes CASLDTINYGYTF. The rearrangement links TRBV19 to TRBJ1-2; D uncertain. There are 13 residues in the CDR3. Germline loops: CDR1 LNHDA, CDR2 SQIVND (reference sequence). The V end lost 8 bases, the J end lost 2 bases, and 12 bases lay between the germline ends. Filled out from reference TRBV19 and TRBJ1-2, the complete variable domain reads DGGITQSPKYLFRKEGQNVTLSCEQNLNHDAMYWYRQDPGQGLRLIYYSQIVNDFQKGDIAEGYSVSREKKESFPLTVTSAQKNPTAFYLCASLDTINYGYTFGSGTRLTVV.

The chain is built from TRBV5-5 and TRBJ1-4; the match to TRBD1 covers 10 bases. V lost 2 bases, J lost 8 bases, and 6 bases stayed unmatched. The germline gives CDR1 SGHKS, CDR2 YYEKEE (reference sequence). This CDR3 is built from 15 residues. CDR3 coding DNA: TGTGCCAGCAGCTTTGGGTGGGACAGGGGCGAAAAACTGTTTTTT. Translation: CASSFGWDRGEKLFF.

V usage is TRBV7-8 and J usage is TRBJ2-7; tentative D call: TRBD2 (7 bases). V was trimmed by 7 bases and J by 3 bases, leaving 19 bases between them. The CDR3 sequence is 15 residues long. CDR1 SGHVS and CDR2 FQNEAQ come from the germline V gene. Written as DNA, the CDR3 is TGTGCCAGCACCAAGGGGAGGGGGAGCTACTACGAGCAGTACTTC. Protein sequence: CASTKGRGSYYEQYF.

The V gene is TRBV4-1, the J gene TRBJ1-2; D not resolved. The CDR3 is made up of 14 amino acids. The germline V gene has CDR1 MGHRA and CDR2 YSYEKL. The V end was cut by 4 bases, the J end by 0 bases, with 9 bases between. The CDR3 loop reads CASSRSDSNYGYTF. The CDR3 DNA sequence: TGCGCCAGCAGCCGCTCAGATTCTAACTATGGCTACACCTTC.

This clone was counted only a few times. V gene TRBV10-2 combines with J gene TRBJ1-2, with D perhaps matching TRBD1 (6 bases). Germline assignment: CDR1 WSHSY and CDR2 SAAADI. CDR3 size: 16 residues. V lost 0 bases to trimming and J lost 8 bases, with 19 bases between them. CDR3 sequence reads: CASSESTLGRGGGYTF. CDR3 nucleotides: TGCGCCAGCAGTGAGTCGACTCTGGGCAGGGGCGGAGGCTACACCTTC.

V and J are TRBV4-3 and TRBJ1-2; D is unresolved. The germline CDR1 and CDR2 sequences are LGHNA and YSLEER. Trimming stripped 0 bases from V and 6 bases from J, with 14 bases between. The CDR3 contains 15 residues. DNA for the CDR3: TGCGCCAGCAGCCAAGATTTTTCGATGGGTCATGGCTACACCTTC. It is translated as CASSQDFSMGHGYTF.

A single count supports this clone. The rearrangement uses TRBV9 and TRBJ2-3; D could derive from TRBD1 or TRBD2 (5 bases each). V was pared by 7 bases and J by 1 base, with 10 bases between. Germline V CDR1 and CDR2: SGDLS, YYNGEE. The CDR3 runs to 13 residues. The CDR3 region is CASGDLGTDTQYF. CDR3 in DNA: TGTGCCAGCGGGGACCTAGGCACAGATACGCAGTATTTT.